This T cell receptor (beta chain) derives from a study of blood T cell repertoires in COVID-19. Study overall: Acute and convalescent COVID-19 samples came from the United States, Italy and Spain. From T cells, B-cell-depleted T cells, or PBMCs came the material, which was cDNA or gDNA.

In the authors' workflow: Reference gene primer amplification in the assay estimated nucleated cell counts. The protocol was immunoSEQ multiplex PCR, while the TCRdb copy is restricted to in-frame clones and leaves out a portion. V and J calls and clone size come straight from that table; D and trimming were deduced from the DNA. This table has 100,000 or so clones, around 74% appearing once. CDR1 and CDR2 from the germline V gene are SGHNT and YENEEA. Unmatched junction bases numbered 7, after V lost 5 bases and J lost 4 bases. CDR3 size: 15 residues. The clonotype comes from a woman aged 65 to 85 with acute or convalescent COVID-19. The V gene is TRBV11-3, the J gene TRBJ1-1; 10 positions match TRBD1. Sequenced: peripheral blood. Here the CDR3 reads CASSATGGRGTEAFF. In DNA form, the CDR3 reads TGTGCCAGCAGCGCGACAGGGGGCCGCGGCACTGAAGCTTTCTTT.